A selection of T cell receptor beta chains follows, all from one sample in a study of T-cell memory formation after mild COVID-19. TCRdb redid the calling of the 5' RACE reads with MiXCR, one entry per CDR3 protein. This table holds around 320,000 distinct CDR3 sequences, roughly a fifth found once. What was sequenced was PBMCs or a T cell subset sorted from them (not recorded which). These TCRs come from a man aged 18 to 29 who had mild COVID-19 (a few samples of this study predate the infection). Cell type and time point are not known. CDR3s include the opening cysteine and the closing phenylalanine or tryptophan. The D gene is left open where the match is weak. Rows give clone size only sometimes, using once, few, many, or a class for an expanded clone.

clone_size j_call v_call d_call cdr3_nt cdr3_aa
many TRBJ2-7 TRBV5-6 NA TGTGCCAGCAGCTTAAGAGGGGTTGACGAGCAGTACTTC CASSLRGVDEQYF
few TRBJ2-7 TRBV5-1 TRBD2 TGCGCCAGCAGCTTGGGACGGGGGGGCGTCGAGCAGTACTTC CASSLGRGGVEQYF
few TRBJ2-1 TRBV2 NA TGTGCCAGCATGACTTCTGAGATCCACAATGAGCAGTTCTTC CASMTSEIHNEQFF
few TRBJ1-1 TRBV4-2 TRBD1 TGTGCCAGCAGCCAAGAAGTCGGAACAGGGGGCACTGAAGCTTTCTTT CASSQEVGTGGTEAFF
NA TRBJ1-3 TRBV6-2/TRBV6-3 NA TGTGCCAGCAGTTACTCGTTCGGGGGCTCTGGAAACACCATATATTTT CASSYSFGGSGNTIYF
many TRBJ2-7 TRBV5-1 TRBD2 TGCGCCAGCAGCCAAAGCGGGGGCTCGAGCTACGAGCAGTACTTC CASSQSGGSSYEQYF
few TRBJ1-3 TRBV15 NA TGTGCCACCAGCGGCGAAGCGGGAAACACCATATATTTT CATSGEAGNTIYF
NA TRBJ1-1 TRBV15 TRBD1 TGTTCCACCAGAGAGGGGACAGGGGGAAAGTTCTTT CSTREGTGGKFF
few TRBJ2-1 TRBV7-3 TRBD1 TGTGCCAGCAGCATCACAGGGGGCATTGTCGATGAGCAGTTCTTC CASSITGGIVDEQFF
NA TRBJ2-3 TRBV4-3 TRBD1 TGCGCCAGCAGCCAAGGAGCCAGGGGGCGTGGAGATACGCAGTATTTT CASSQGARGRGDTQYF
few TRBJ2-3 TRBV7-8 TRBD2 TGTGCCAGCAGCCCGAGACTAGCGGGGATCACAGATACGCAGTATTTT CASSPRLAGITDTQYF
NA TRBJ2-3 TRBV7-9 NA TGTGCCAGCAGCCGCCGGGGATCTAGCACAGATACGCAGTATTTT CASSRRGSSTDTQYF
NA TRBJ2-4 TRBV4-2 NA TGTGCCAGCAGCCAAGATCCGGGGGCGGAGCTAGCCAAAAACATTCAGTACTTC CASSQDPGAELAKNIQYF
NA TRBJ2-7 TRBV7-2 NA TGTGCCAGCAGCTTGGTCGGGGGAGCCAGGGACACCACCTACGAGCAGTACTTC CASSLVGGARDTTYEQYF
few TRBJ2-7 TRBV4-3 TRBD1 TGCGCCAGCAGCCACCGGGACAGGGGGCCCTACGAGCAGTACTTC CASSHRDRGPYEQYF
NA TRBJ1-2 TRBV29-1 NA TGCAGCGCCGGGGCGGGTGATGGCTACACCTTC CSAGAGDGYTF
NA TRBJ1-1 TRBV5-1 NA TGCGCCAGCAGCTTTCAGGGGCAGAACACTGAAGCTTTCTTT CASSFQGQNTEAFF
few TRBJ1-1 TRBV5-1 TRBD1 TGCGCCAGCAGCTTCCGAACAGGGGACACTGAAGCTTTCTTT CASSFRTGDTEAFF
few TRBJ2-2 TRBV3-1 NA TGTGCCAGCACAAGGAAGGGGGGCTCCGGGGAGCTGTTTTTT CASTRKGGSGELFF
NA TRBJ2-1 TRBV7-3 NA TGTGCCAGCAGCCCCTACTCGGGCAGTGAGCAGTTCTTC CASSPYSGSEQFF
NA TRBJ2-1 TRBV18 NA TGTGCCAGCCTACCGGGGGTTAGGAGACTCGGTGAGCAGTTCTTC CASLPGVRRLGEQFF
NA TRBJ2-3 TRBV7-2 TRBD2 TGTGCCAGCCGGGGGGGCGCGGGGACAGATACGCAGTATTTT CASRGGAGTDTQYF